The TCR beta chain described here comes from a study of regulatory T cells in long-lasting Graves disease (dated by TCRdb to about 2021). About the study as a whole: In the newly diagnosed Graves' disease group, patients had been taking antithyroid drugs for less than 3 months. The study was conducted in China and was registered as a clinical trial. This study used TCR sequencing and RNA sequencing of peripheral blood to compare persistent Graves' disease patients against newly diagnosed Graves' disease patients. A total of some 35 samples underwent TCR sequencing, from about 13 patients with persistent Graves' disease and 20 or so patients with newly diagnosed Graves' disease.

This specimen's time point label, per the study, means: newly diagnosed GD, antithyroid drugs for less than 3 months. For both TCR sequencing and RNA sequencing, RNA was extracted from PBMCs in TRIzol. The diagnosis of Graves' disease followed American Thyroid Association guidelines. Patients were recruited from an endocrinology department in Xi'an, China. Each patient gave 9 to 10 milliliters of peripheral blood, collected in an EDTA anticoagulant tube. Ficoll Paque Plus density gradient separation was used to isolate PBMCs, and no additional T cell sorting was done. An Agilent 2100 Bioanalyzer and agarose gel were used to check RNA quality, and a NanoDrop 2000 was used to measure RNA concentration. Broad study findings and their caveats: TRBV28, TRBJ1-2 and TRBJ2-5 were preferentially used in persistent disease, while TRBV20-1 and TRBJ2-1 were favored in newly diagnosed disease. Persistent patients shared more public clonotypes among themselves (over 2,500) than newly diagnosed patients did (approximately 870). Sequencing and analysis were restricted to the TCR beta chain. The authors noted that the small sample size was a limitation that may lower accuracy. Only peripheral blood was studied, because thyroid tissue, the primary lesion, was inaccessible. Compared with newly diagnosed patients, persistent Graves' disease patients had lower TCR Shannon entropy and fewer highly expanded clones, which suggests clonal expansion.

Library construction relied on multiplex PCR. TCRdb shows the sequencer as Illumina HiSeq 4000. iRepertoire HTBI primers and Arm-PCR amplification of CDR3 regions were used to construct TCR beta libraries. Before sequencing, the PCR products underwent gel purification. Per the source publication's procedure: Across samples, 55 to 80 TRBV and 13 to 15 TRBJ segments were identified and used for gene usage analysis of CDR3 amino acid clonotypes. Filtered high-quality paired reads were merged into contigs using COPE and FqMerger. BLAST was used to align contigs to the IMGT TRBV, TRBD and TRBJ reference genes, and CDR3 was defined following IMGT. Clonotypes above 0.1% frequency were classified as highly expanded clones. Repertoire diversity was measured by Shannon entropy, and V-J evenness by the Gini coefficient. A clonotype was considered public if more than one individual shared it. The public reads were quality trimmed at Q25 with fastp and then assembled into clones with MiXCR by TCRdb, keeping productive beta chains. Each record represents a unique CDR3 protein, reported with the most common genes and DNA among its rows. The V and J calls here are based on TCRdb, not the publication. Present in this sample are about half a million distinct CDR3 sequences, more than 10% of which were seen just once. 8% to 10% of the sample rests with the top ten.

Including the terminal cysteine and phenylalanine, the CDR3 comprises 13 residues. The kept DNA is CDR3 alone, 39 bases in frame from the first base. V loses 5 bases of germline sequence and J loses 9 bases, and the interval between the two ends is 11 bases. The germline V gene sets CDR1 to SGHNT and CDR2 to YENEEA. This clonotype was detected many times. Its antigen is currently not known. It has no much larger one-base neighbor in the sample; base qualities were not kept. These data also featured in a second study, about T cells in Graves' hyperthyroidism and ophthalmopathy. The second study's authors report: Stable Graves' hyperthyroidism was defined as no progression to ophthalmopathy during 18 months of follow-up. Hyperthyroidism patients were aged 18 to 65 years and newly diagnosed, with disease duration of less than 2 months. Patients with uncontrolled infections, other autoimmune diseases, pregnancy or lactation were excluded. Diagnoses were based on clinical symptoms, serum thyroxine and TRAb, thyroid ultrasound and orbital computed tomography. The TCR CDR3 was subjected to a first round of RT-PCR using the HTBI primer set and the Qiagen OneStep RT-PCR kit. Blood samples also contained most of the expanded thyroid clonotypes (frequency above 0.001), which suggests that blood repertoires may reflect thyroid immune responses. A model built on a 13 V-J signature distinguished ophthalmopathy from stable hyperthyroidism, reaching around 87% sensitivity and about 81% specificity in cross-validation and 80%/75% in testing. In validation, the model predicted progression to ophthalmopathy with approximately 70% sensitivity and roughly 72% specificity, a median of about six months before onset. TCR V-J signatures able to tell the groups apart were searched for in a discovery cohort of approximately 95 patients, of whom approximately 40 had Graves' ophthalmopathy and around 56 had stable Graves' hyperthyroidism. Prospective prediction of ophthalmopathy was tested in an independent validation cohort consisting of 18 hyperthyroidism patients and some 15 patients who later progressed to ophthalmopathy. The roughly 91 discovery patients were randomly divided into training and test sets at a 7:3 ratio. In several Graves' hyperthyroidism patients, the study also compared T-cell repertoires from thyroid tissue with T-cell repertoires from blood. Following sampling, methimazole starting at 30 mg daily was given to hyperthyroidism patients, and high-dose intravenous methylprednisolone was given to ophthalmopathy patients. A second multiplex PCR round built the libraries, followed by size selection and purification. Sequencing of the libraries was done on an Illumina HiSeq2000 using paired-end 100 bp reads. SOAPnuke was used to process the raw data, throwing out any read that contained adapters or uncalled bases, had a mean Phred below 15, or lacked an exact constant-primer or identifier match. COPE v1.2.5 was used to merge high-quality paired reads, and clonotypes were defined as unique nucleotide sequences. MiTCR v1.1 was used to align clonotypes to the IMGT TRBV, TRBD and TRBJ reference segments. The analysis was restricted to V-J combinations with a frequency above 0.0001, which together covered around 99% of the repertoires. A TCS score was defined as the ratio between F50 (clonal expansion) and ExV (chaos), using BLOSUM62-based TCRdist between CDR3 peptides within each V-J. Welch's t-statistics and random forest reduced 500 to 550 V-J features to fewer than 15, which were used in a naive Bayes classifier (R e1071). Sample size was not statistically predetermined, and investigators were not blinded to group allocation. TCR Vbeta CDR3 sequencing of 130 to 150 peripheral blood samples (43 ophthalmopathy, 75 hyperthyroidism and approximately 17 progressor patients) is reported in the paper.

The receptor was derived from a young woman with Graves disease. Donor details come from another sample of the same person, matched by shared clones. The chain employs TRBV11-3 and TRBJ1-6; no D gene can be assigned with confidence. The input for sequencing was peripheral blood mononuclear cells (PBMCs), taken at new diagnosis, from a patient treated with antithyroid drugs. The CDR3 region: CASSLRLSSPLHF. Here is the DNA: TGTGCCAGCAGCCTAAGGCTTAGTTCACCCCTCCACTTT.